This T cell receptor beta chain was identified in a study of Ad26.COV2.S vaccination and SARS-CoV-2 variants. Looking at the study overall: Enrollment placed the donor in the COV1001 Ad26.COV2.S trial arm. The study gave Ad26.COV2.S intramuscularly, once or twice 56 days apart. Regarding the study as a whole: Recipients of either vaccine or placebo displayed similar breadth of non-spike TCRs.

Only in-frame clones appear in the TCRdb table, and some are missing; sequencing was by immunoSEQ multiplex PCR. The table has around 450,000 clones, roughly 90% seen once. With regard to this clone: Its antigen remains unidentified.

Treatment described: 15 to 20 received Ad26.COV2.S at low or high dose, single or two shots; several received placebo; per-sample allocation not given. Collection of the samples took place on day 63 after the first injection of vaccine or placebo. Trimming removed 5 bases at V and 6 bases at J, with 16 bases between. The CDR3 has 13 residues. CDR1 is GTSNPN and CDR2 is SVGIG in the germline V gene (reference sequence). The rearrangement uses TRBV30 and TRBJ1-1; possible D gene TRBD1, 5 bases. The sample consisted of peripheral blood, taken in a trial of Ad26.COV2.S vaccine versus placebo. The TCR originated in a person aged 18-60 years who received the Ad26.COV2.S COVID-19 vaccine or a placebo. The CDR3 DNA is TGTGCCTGGGCCGGGGGAACGGCCGCTGAAGCTTTCTTT. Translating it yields CAWAGGTAAEAFF.